These T cell receptor beta chains were read from a single sample in a study of cytomegalovirus exposure and HLA in healthy donors. Sequencing was performed with immunoSEQ multiplex PCR; in TCRdb, only in-frame clones are kept and a portion is missing. The data contain roughly 120,000 clones, roughly 78% of them singletons. The sequenced sample was PBMCs. These TCRs come from a male donor in good health and CMV-seronegative. CDR3s include the opening cysteine and the closing phenylalanine or tryptophan. The D gene is left open where the match is weak. The size field is filled for only some rows; it gives once, few, many or a size class.

J	size	V	D	DNA	CDR3
TRBJ1-1	.	TRBV10-3	.	TGTGCCATCAACGAAACACCGCGGATCTTT	CAINETPRIF
TRBJ1-1	.	TRBV19	.	TGTGCCAGTAGTGTTGGCAGGGGTAACACTGAAGCTTTCTTT	CASSVGRGNTEAFF
TRBJ2-5	.	TRBV4-3	TRBD2	TGCGCCAGCAGCCAAGATCGGCTAGCGGGGACGTACGAAGAGACCCAGTACTTC	CASSQDRLAGTYEETQYF
TRBJ1-6	.	TRBV5-4	.	TGTGCCAGCAGCTCGACAGATTATAATTCACCCCTCCACTTT	CASSSTDYNSPLHF
TRBJ1-1	.	TRBV6-5	TRBD1	TGTGCCAGCAGGGCACAGGGGGCAGAAGCTTTCTTT	CASRAQGAEAFF
TRBJ2-7	.	TRBV7-9	TRBD1	TGTGCCAGCCAAGGGACAGGGAAAAACGAGCAGTACTTC	CASQGTGKNEQYF
TRBJ1-5	.	TRBV28	.	TGTGCCAGCAGTCCTCCAGGGAAGGTTCAGCCCCAGCATTTT	CASSPPGKVQPQHF
TRBJ1-5	.	TRBV30	.	TGTGCCTGGAGTCCCGAGGGGAGGCAGCCCCAGCATTTT	CAWSPEGRQPQHF
TRBJ2-5	.	TRBV4-2	TRBD1	TGTGCCAGCAGCCAAGGTCCAGGGGGTAAAGAGACCCAGTACTTC	CASSQGPGGKETQYF
TRBJ2-7	.	TRBV2	.	TGTGCCGGCCAATACGAGCAGTACTTC	CAGQYEQYF
TRBJ1-5	.	TRBV6-1	.	TGTGCCAGCAGTGAAAGGACAGTTAGCAATCAGCCCCAGCATTTT	CASSERTVSNQPQHF
TRBJ2-3	.	TRBV4-3	TRBD2	TGCGCCAGCAGCCGCCTAGGGACTAGCGGTTTCACAGATACGCAGTATTTT	CASSRLGTSGFTDTQYF
TRBJ1-2	once	TRBV28	TRBD1	TGTGCCAGCAGGCGGTTGGGGACAGGGGGCTATGGCTACACCTTC	CASRRLGTGGYGYTF
TRBJ2-7	.	TRBV6-1	TRBD1	TGTGCCAGCAGTTTTTGGGACAGCTACGAGCAGTACTTC	CASSFWDSYEQYF
TRBJ2-5	few	TRBV7-2	TRBD1	TGTGCCAGCAGCTGGGGACAGACCTGGGGAGAGACCCAGTACTTC	CASSWGQTWGETQYF
TRBJ1-1	few	TRBV4-3	.	TGCGCCAGCAGCCAAGGAGTTAGGTGGAGGGAGGAAAGGAACACTGAAGCTTTCTTT	CASSQGVRWREERNTEAFF
TRBJ2-1	few	TRBV5-1	.	TGCGCCAGCAGCCAGATGACCCAAGAGGTTGAGCAGTTCTTC	CASSQMTQEVEQFF
TRBJ1-5	.	TRBV10-3	TRBD1	TGTGCCATCAGTGAACCCGGGACAGGGTATCAGCCCCAGCATTTT	CAISEPGTGYQPQHF
TRBJ2-6	.	TRBV15	.	TGTGCCACCAGCAGACAGGGAACTGGGGCCAACGGCCTGACTTTC	CATSRQGTGANGLTF
TRBJ2-7	.	TRBV5-4	TRBD1	TGTGCCAGCAGCACTGGCGACAGGGGCCGGTCCGTCGAGCAGTACTTC	CASSTGDRGRSVEQYF
TRBJ2-7	.	TRBV6-6	TRBD1	TGTGCCAGCAGTTATGGACAGGGTCCCTACGAGCAGTACTTC	CASSYGQGPYEQYF
TRBJ1-1	.	TRBV27	.	TGTGCCAGCGGCCAGAGGGCGGGGTACACTGAAGCTTTCTTT	CASGQRAGYTEAFF
TRBJ2-6	.	TRBV28	.	TGTGCCAGCAGTGCCACAGGGATCTCTGGGGCCAACGGCCTGACTTTC	CASSATGISGANGLTF
TRBJ1-1	.	TRBV7-9	TRBD1	TGTTCCAGCAGCCCGGGACAGGGAGCTGAAGCTTTCTTT	CSSSPGQGAEAFF
TRBJ1-5	.	TRBV27	.	TGTGCCAGCAGTTTAGATCGAGGGTATCAGCCCCAGCATTTT	CASSLDRGYQPQHF
TRBJ1-3	.	TRBV13	.	TGTGCCAGCAGCCGAACGGGGGTAGGCAGAAACACCATATATTTT	CASSRTGVGRNTIYF
TRBJ1-2	.	TRBV6-1	TRBD1	TGTGCCAGCACCCAGGGGACAGTTTACTATGGCTACACCTTC	CASTQGTVYYGYTF
TRBJ1-6	few	TRBV5-6	TRBD1	TGTGCCAGCAGTTTTCGACAGGGCTCCTATAATTCACCCCTCCACTTT	CASSFRQGSYNSPLHF
TRBJ2-5	.	TRBV4-1	TRBD2	TGCGCCAGCACCTTACGGCTAGCGGGAGTTGAGACCCAGTACTTC	CASTLRLAGVETQYF
TRBJ2-3	few	TRBV5-5	TRBD2	TGTGCCAGCAGCCGGGGGGGGGTAAGGGCAGATACGCAGTATTTT	CASSRGGVRADTQYF
TRBJ2-1	.	TRBV6-5	.	TGTGCCAGCAGTTACGGGGGCCGAGAGCAGTTCTTC	CASSYGGREQFF
TRBJ2-5	.	TRBV10-3	TRBD2	TGTGCCATCAGTAAGAGCGGGGGGGCCAAAGAGACCCAGTACTTC	CAISKSGGAKETQYF